These T cell receptor beta chains were read from a single sample in a study of CD8+CD57+ T cells in acquired aplastic anemia. Via MiXCR, TCRdb re-called the reads, giving one row per CDR3 protein. The data contain about 160,000 distinct CDR3 sequences, around 45% of them singletons. The sample was sorted CD4+, CD8+, or CD8+CD57+ T cells (not recorded which) from PBMCs. These receptors all stem from a human donor in good health. Both conserved end residues are part of each CDR3. Fields, in order: CDR3 length, V gene, clone size, CDR3 protein. Size is stated for part of the rows, as once, few or many counts, or as a class when the clone is expanded.

>13|TRBV19|NA
CASRLNVAETQYF
>17|TRBV7-6|many
CASSLVTGGGKTDTQYF
>12|TRBV20-1|NA
CSAPATKETQYF
>12|TRBV20-1|many
CSASGGRETQYF
>14|TRBV2|NA
CASSERAGNSPLHF
>18|TRBV12-3/TRBV12-4|NA
CASRSLIGGQTNTGELFF
>14|TRBV9|NA
CASSESVGFTEAFF
>13|TRBV28|NA
CASSLGRRYGYTF
>14|TRBV19|many
CASSIAQYQETQYF
>13|TRBV2|many
CASAGGAKNIQYF
>17|TRBV25-1|NA
CASSDLTGDLRQETQYF
>14|TRBV11-3|NA
CASSLSGAGSGYTF
>11|TRBV29-1|NA
CSVAGRETQYF
>13|TRBV5-8|few
CASADRGAGTQYF
>12|TRBV6-1|NA
CATRAGAYEQYF
>15|TRBV7-8|NA
CASSPTSGHTDTQYF
>14|TRBV25-1|NA
CASSGDREQETQYF
>11|TRBV29-1|NA
CSARGLQGYTF
>13|TRBV3-1|NA
CASMDSFNYGYTF
>14|TRBV10-3|NA
CAITGTLPTDTQYF
>14|TRBV18|few
CASSPLAGTNEQFF
>14|TRBV6-2/TRBV6-3|NA
CASSPPGGRTEAFF
>14|TRBV12-3/TRBV12-4|many
CASSPGQLYNEQFF
>14|TRBV2|NA
CASSEGTPFHEQYF
>14|TRBV19|many
CASTPTLPNTEAFF
>16|TRBV7-3|many
CASSSGTSGVYNEQFF
>16|TRBV11-1|many
CASSSWTGEHYNEQFF
>15|TRBV20-1|many
CSALHGQGQNQPQHF
>11|TRBV6-1|NA
CASTLGREQFF